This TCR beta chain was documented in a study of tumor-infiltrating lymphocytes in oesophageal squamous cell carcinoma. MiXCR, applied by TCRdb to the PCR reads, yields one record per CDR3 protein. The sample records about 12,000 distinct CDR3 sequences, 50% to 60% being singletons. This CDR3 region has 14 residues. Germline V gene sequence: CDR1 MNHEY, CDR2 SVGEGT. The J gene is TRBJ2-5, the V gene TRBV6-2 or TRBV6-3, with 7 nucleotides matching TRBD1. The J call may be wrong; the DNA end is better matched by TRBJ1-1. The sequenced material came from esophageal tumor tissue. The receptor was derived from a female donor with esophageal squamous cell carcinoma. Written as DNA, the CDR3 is TGTGCCAGCAGTGACGACAGGGTGATGCCTGAAGCTTTCTTT. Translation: CASSDDRVMPEAFF.